The rows below give T cell receptor beta chains drawn from one sample of a study of T cells in Graves' hyperthyroidism and ophthalmopathy. MiXCR, run by TCRdb on the multiplex PCR reads, gives a single entry per CDR3 protein. The table has about 360,000 distinct CDR3 sequences, less than 15% seen once. Sequenced: blood. These receptors were taken from a woman younger than 30 with Graves' hyperthyroidism. Both conserved end residues are part of each CDR3. A D gene is named only where the DNA matches it firmly. For some rows the clone size is stated as once, few or many, or as a class when expanded; others skip it.

V gene: TRBV3-1; J gene: TRBJ1-1; D gene: -; clone size: many; CDR3 protein: CASSQGYRGSAEAFF; CDR3 DNA: TGTGCCAGCAGCCAAGGTTACCGAGGGAGCGCTGAAGCTTTCTTT
V gene: TRBV20-1; J gene: TRBJ2-1; D gene: TRBD2; clone size: once; CDR3 protein: CSAGGGVNNEQFF; CDR3 DNA: TGCAGTGCGGGGGGGGGGGTCAACAATGAGCAGTTCTTC
V gene: TRBV12-3/TRBV12-4; J gene: TRBJ2-1; D gene: -; clone size: many; CDR3 protein: CASSGSWTVNEQFF; CDR3 DNA: TGTGCCAGCAGCGGGAGTTGGACGGTCAATGAGCAGTTCTTC
V gene: TRBV28; J gene: TRBJ1-2; D gene: TRBD1; clone size: many; CDR3 protein: CASSSPQGGYGYTF; CDR3 DNA: TGTGCCAGCAGTTCCCCACAGGGGGGCTATGGCTACACCTTC
V gene: TRBV11-1; J gene: TRBJ1-1; D gene: -; clone size: few; CDR3 protein: CASSYVEGRTEAFF; CDR3 DNA: TGTGCCAGCAGCTACGTTGAGGGCCGGACTGAAGCTTTCTTT
V gene: TRBV11-2; J gene: TRBJ2-1; D gene: TRBD2; clone size: -; CDR3 protein: CASSQDRMLREDNEQFF; CDR3 DNA: TGTGCCAGCAGCCAAGATAGAATGTTGCGGGAGGACAATGAGCAGTTCTTC
V gene: TRBV28; J gene: TRBJ2-3; D gene: -; clone size: -; CDR3 protein: CASIQTAPSTDTQYF; CDR3 DNA: TGTGCCAGCATCCAGACAGCCCCTAGCACAGATACGCAGTATTTT
V gene: TRBV5-1; J gene: TRBJ2-2; D gene: -; clone size: few; CDR3 protein: CASSSMGAGELFF; CDR3 DNA: TGCGCCAGCAGCTCTATGGGGGCCGGGGAGCTGTTTTTT
V gene: TRBV28; J gene: TRBJ1-1; D gene: TRBD1; clone size: many; CDR3 protein: CASNGVLPGGTEAFF; CDR3 DNA: TGTGCCAGCAATGGAGTTTTACCAGGGGGCACTGAAGCTTTCTTT
V gene: TRBV24-1; J gene: TRBJ1-6; D gene: -; clone size: -; CDR3 protein: CAPGRWELPSSYNSPLHF; CDR3 DNA: TGTGCCCCCGGGAGATGGGAATTACCTAGCTCCTATAATTCACCCCTCCACTTT
V gene: TRBV7-6; J gene: TRBJ2-2; D gene: -; clone size: -; CDR3 protein: CASSLMPGANTGELFF; CDR3 DNA: TGTGCCAGCAGCTTAATGCCGGGAGCGAACACCGGGGAGCTGTTTTTT
V gene: TRBV7-2; J gene: TRBJ2-7; D gene: -; clone size: -; CDR3 protein: CASSHGQSYSYEQYF; CDR3 DNA: TGTGCCAGCAGCCATGGACAGTCTTACTCCTACGAGCAGTACTTC
V gene: TRBV7-6; J gene: TRBJ2-5; D gene: TRBD2; clone size: many; CDR3 protein: CASSRNTAGGQETQYF; CDR3 DNA: TGTGCCAGCAGCCGGAATACTGCGGGGGGCCAAGAGACCCAGTACTTC
V gene: TRBV3-1; J gene: TRBJ1-3; D gene: -; clone size: many; CDR3 protein: CASSHLPRDATNTIYF; CDR3 DNA: TGTGCCAGCAGCCACCTCCCTCGGGACGCCACGAACACCATATATTTT
V gene: TRBV6-2/TRBV6-3; J gene: TRBJ1-1; D gene: TRBD1; clone size: many; CDR3 protein: CASSRDRMNTEAFF; CDR3 DNA: TGTGCCAGCAGTAGGGACAGGATGAACACTGAAGCTTTCTTT
V gene: TRBV7-6; J gene: TRBJ2-1; D gene: -; clone size: few; CDR3 protein: CASSLAPGPSFF; CDR3 DNA: TGTGCCAGCAGCTTAGCGCCCGGGCCAAGTTTCTTC
V gene: TRBV20-1; J gene: TRBJ1-6; D gene: TRBD1; clone size: many; CDR3 protein: CSAPDRGSSPLHF; CDR3 DNA: TGCAGTGCTCCGGACAGGGGAAGCTCACCCCTCCACTTT
V gene: TRBV19; J gene: TRBJ1-2; D gene: -; clone size: -; CDR3 protein: CASSPGGATWGYTF; CDR3 DNA: TGTGCCAGTAGCCCCGGGGGAGCCACGTGGGGCTACACCTTC
V gene: TRBV6-2/TRBV6-3; J gene: TRBJ1-2; D gene: -; clone size: many; CDR3 protein: CASSRGGPYGYTF; CDR3 DNA: TGTGCCAGCAGTCGCGGGGGGCCCTATGGCTACACCTTC
V gene: TRBV18; J gene: TRBJ2-5; D gene: -; clone size: many; CDR3 protein: CASSPGEQGRETQYF; CDR3 DNA: TGTGCCAGCTCACCGGGCGAACAGGGAAGAGAGACCCAGTACTTC
V gene: TRBV3-1; J gene: TRBJ1-2; D gene: -; clone size: many; CDR3 protein: CASSQGPGYTF; CDR3 DNA: TGTGCCAGCAGCCAGGGGCCTGGCTACACCTTC